These 13 T cell receptor delta chains were all obtained from the same sample, sequenced in a study of gamma-delta T cells after stem cell transplantation. TCRdb re-called the RT-PCR reads via CATT. In the table there are more than 2,500 delta-chain clones, around 5% of which are singletons. Sequences were obtained from gamma-delta T cells. These receptor sequences come from a human donor. It is not recorded whose cells these are; they may come from a transplant donor.

Concerning this clone: A read error likely explains this, since a far larger clone differs by one base. The same CDR3 is also encoded by other DNA sequences in this sample. The rearrangement uses TRDV2 and TRDJ1; no definite D call. This CDR3 comprises 15 residues. Germline CDR1 GEAIGNYY, CDR2 EKD. DNA for the CDR3: TGTGCATGTGACACCGCAGGGGTTAACACCGATAAACTCATCTTT. Its translation is CACDTAGVNTDKLIF.

This clone has only a few counts. A far larger clone is only one base removed, so a read error is likely. This CDR3 is also generated by other DNA sequences in the sample. The chain employs TRDV2 and TRDJ1; the match to TRDD3 covers 8 bases. The length of the CDR3 is 15 residues. The germline CDR1 and CDR2 sequences are GEAIGNYY and EKD. CDR3 DNA sequence: TGCGCCTGTGACACCGTAGGGATACGGACCGATAAACTCATCTTT. This codes for CACDTVGIRTDKLIF.

The table lists this clone with a few counts. With a far larger clone one base away, a read error is the likely cause. Other nucleotide sequences in the sample specify the same CDR3. The chain is built from TRDV2 and TRDJ1; 11 positions match TRDD3. The CDR3 sequence is 16 residues long. Looked up from germline, CDR1 is GEAIGNYY and CDR2 is EKD. CDR3 DNA sequence: TGCGCCTGTGACCCCTTACTGGGGGATAGCGCCGATAAACTCATCTTT. This codes for CACDPLLGDSADKLIF.

This clone was picked up a small number of times. A much larger clonotype is one base distant, so this may be a read error. Other DNA sequences in this sample translate to the same CDR3. This chain uses TRDV2 with TRDJ1; TRDD3 matches 12 bases. Germline CDR1 and CDR2: GEAIGNYY and EKD. J gave up 0 bases and V 0 bases, and 16 bases lay outside the gene matches. This CDR3 contains 21 residues. The CDR3 bases are TGTGCCTGTGACACCGTGACTGGGGGATACAGGATGGGTAGGGACACCGATAAACTCATCTTT. Its protein is CACDTVTGGYRMGRDTDKLIF.

This clone occurred a few times. The protein given by TCRdb reflects a much larger clone and differs at residue 4 from this DNA's translation, likely from a read error; the protein shown is the DNA's translation. The V call is TRDV2, the J call TRDJ1; 11 bases agree with TRDD3. Trimming took 5 bases from V and 3 from J; bases not matched to a gene: 19. CDR1 and CDR2 from the germline V gene are GEAIGNYY and EKD. This CDR3 is 19 amino acids long. CDR3 nucleotides: TGTGCCTGTGGCCCTCTTCGGCTGGGGGATACATTATACCCCGATAAACTCATCTTT. It specifies CACGPLRLGDTLYPDKLIF.

In regard to this clone: A far larger clone is one base from this, pointing to a likely read error. Other DNA variants within this sample encode the same CDR3. This sequence joins TRDV2 and TRDJ1; 12 nucleotides align to TRDD3. Germline CDR1 reads GEAIGNYY; CDR2 reads EKD. The CDR3 covers 19 residues. The CDR3 region is CACDRILLGDTPYTDKLIF. In DNA form, the CDR3 reads TGTGCCTGCGACAGGATCTTACTGGGGGATACCCCTTACACCGATAAACTCATCTTT.

In this sample, this clone turned up a few times. A read error likely explains this, since a far larger clone differs by one base. The CDR3 coding sequence is TGTGCCTGTGACCCAGTTGGGGGATCGGTAACCGATAAACTCATCTTT. Amino acid sequence: CACDPVGGSVTDKLIF. The chain joins TRDV2 to TRDJ1; 8 nucleotides align to TRDD3. This CDR3 spans 16 amino acids. Unmatched junction bases numbered 10, after V lost 3 bases and J lost 2 bases. The germline V gene has CDR1 GEAIGNYY and CDR2 EKD.

There are a few counts of this clone. A read error is likely here: a far larger clone is one base away. This sequence joins TRDV2 and TRDJ1, with a tentative D call TRDD3 (6 bases). The CDR3 is 16 amino acids. Germline V gene sequence: CDR1 GEAIGNYY, CDR2 EKD. The CDR3 bases are TGTGCCCGTGACCCTCTGGGGACATCCCACACCGATAAACTCATCTTT. It specifies CARDPLGTSHTDKLIF.

This clone was recorded a few times. A much larger clone differs from this one at a single base, so this may be a read error. This chain connects TRDV2 to TRDJ1, with unresolved D. The V end lost 1 base, the J end lost 0 bases, and 20 bases lay between the germline ends. CDR3 length: 18 residues. The germline gives CDR1 GEAIGNYY, CDR2 EKD. CDR3 amino acids: CACDTLEATGPYTDKLIF. The CDR3 DNA reads as TGTGCCTGTGACACGTTGGAGGCTACGGGGCCGTACACCGATAAACTCATCTTT.

Note on this clone: TCRdb's protein, taken from a much larger clone, differs from this DNA's translation at residue 3, likely owing to a read error; the protein displayed comes from the DNA. The V gene is TRDV2, the J gene TRDJ2, with D unresolved. This CDR3 spans 17 amino acids. Germline lookup yields CDR1 GEAIGNYY and CDR2 EKD. The chain's CDR3 is CAGDTVSPPALTAQLFF. For the CDR3, the DNA is TGTGCCGGTGACACCGTCAGCCCCCCAGCTTTGACAGCACAACTCTTCTTT.

As regards this clone: The likely explanation is a read error, given a far larger clone one base away. The same CDR3 arises from other DNA sequences in this sample as well. This chain uses TRDV2 with TRDJ1; 7 bases line up with TRDD3. V lost 3 bases to trimming and J lost 8 bases; unmatched junction nucleotides: 8. The CDR3 is 13 residues long. Germline assignment: CDR1 GEAIGNYY and CDR2 EKD. CDR3 in amino acids: CACDPLTGDKLIF. CDR3 sequence (DNA): TGTGCCTGTGACCCCTTGACTGGGGACAAACTCATCTTT.

This clone has just a few counts. The protein given by TCRdb reflects a much larger clone and differs at residue 16 from this DNA's translation, likely from a read error; the protein shown is the DNA's translation. The chain combines TRDV2 with TRDJ2; 9 bases map to TRDD3. The DNA end lines up better with TRDJ1; the J call may be wrong. Germline CDR1 reads GEAIGNYY; CDR2 reads EKD. CDR3 length equals 17 residues. CDR3 sequence reads: CACDPIWGDTLTAQLIF. CDR3 DNA sequence: TGTGCCTGTGACCCGATTTGGGGGGATACTTTGACAGCACAACTCATCTTT.

Judged by abundance, this clone is large (0.1 to 1%). Distinct nucleotide sequences in the sample also encode this CDR3. The chain recombines TRDV2 with TRDJ1; no definite D call. CDR3 length equals 15 residues. With 0 bases removed from V and 0 bases from J, the gap between germline ends came to 10 bases. Germline CDR1 is GEAIGNYY and CDR2 is EKD. Written as DNA, the CDR3 is TGTGCCTGTGACACCGCAGGGGTTAACACCGATAAACTCATCTTT. This translates into CACDTAGVNTDKLIF.